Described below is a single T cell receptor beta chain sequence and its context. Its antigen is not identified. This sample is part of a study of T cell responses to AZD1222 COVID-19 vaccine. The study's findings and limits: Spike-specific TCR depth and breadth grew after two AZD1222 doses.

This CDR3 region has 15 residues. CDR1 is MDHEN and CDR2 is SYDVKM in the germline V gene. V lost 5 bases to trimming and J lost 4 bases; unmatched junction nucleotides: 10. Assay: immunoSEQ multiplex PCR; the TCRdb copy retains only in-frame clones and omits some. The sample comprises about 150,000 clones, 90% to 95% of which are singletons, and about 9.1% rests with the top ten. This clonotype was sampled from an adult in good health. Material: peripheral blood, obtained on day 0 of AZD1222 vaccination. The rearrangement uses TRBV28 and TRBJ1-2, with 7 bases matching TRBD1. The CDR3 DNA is TGTGCCAGCAGTCCCTCTTTACAGGGGCCCTATGGCTACACCTTC. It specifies CASSPSLQGPYGYTF.